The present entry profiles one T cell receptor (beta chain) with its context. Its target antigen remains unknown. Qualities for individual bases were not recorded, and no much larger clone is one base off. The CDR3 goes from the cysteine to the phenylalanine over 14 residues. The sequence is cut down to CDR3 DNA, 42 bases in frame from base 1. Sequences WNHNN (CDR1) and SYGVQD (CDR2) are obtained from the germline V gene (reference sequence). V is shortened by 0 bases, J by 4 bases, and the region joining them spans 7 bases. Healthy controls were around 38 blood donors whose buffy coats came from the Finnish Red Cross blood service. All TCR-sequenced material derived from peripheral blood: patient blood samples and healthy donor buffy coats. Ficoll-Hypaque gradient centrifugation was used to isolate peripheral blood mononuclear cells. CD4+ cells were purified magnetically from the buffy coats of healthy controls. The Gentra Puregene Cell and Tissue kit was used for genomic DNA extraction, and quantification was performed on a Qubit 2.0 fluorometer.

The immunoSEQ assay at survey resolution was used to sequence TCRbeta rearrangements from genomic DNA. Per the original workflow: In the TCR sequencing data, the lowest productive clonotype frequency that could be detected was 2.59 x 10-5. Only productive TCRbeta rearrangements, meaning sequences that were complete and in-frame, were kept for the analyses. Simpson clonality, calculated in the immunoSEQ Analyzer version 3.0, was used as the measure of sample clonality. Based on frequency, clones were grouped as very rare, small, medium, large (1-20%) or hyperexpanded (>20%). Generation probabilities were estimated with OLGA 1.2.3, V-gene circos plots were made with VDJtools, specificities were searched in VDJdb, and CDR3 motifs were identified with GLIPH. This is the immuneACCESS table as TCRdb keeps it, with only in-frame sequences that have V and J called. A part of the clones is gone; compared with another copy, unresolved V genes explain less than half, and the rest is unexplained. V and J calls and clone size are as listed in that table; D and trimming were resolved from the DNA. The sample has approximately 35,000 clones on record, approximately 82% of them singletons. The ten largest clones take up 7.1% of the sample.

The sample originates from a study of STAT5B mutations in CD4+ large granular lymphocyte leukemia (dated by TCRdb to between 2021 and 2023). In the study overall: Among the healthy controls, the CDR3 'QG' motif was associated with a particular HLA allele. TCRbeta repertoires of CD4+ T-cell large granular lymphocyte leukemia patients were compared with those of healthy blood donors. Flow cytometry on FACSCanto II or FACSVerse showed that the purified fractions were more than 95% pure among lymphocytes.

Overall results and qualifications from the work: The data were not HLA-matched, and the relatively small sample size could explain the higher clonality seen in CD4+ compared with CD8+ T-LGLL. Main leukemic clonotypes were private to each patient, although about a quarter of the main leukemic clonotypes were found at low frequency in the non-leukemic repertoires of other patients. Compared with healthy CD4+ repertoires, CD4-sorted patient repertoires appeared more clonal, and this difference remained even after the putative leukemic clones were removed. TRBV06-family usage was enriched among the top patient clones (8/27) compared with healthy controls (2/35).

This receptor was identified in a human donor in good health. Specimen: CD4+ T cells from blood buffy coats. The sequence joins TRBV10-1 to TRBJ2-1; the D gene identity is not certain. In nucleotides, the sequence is TGCGCCAGCAGTGAGTCGGACGGATACAATGAGCAGTTCTTC. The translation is CASSESDGYNEQFF.